This T cell receptor beta chain was sequenced in a study of blood T cell repertoires in COVID-19. Across the study: The United States, Italy and Spain supplied acute and convalescent COVID-19 samples. Sources were T cells, B-cell-depleted T cells, or PBMCs; the material itself was cDNA or gDNA.

Clones were read by immunoSEQ multiplex PCR, and TCRdb kept only the in-frame ones, dropping some. The sample lists fewer than 250,000 clones; 84% were seen once. Participants were placed into cohorts based on the clinical history they reported. Trimming cost V 5 bases and J 3 bases, with 8 bases left between them. Per germline, CDR1 SGHTA and CDR2 FQGTGA. The CDR3 is 13 amino acids. The sequencing sample was made of PBMCs or T cells enriched from blood (not recorded which). This clonotype was obtained from a man in his 60s who had recovered from COVID-19. The rearrangement uses TRBV7-3 and TRBJ1-5; D call uncertain. The CDR3 nucleotides are TGTGCCAGCAGCCCCGGGATCAATCAGCCCCAGCATTTT. This sequence encodes CASSPGINQPQHF.